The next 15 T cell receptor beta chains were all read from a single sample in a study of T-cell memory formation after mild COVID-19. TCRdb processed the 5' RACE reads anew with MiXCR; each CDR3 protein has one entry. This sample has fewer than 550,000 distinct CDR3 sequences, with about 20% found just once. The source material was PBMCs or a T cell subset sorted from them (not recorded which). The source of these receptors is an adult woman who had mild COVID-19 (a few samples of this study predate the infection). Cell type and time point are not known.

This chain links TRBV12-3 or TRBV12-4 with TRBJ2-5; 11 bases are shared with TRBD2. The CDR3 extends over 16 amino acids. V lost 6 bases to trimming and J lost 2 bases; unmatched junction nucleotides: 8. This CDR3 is CASSPPGLAVQETQYF. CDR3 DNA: TGTGCCAGCAGCCCACCGGGACTAGCGGTTCAAGAGACCCAGTACTTC.

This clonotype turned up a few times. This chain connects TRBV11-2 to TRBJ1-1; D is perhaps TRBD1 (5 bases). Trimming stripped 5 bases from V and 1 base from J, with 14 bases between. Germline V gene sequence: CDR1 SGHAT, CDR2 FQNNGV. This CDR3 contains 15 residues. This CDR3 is CASSHSLDRNTEAFF. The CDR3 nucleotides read TGTGCCAGCAGCCATTCCCTAGACAGGAACACTGAAGCTTTCTTT.

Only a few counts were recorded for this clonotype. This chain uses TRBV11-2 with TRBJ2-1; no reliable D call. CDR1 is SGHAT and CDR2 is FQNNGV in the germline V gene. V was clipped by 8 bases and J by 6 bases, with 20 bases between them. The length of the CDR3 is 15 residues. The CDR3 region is CASGKGGGFGNEQFF. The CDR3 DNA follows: TGTGCCAGCGGTAAGGGTGGTGGGTTTGGCAATGAGCAGTTCTTC.

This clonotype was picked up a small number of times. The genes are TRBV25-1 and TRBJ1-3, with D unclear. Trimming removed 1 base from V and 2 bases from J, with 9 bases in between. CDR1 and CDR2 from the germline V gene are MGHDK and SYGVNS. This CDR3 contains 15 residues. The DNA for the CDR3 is TGTGCCAGCAGTGAATCGGGGTCTACTGGAAACACCATATATTTT. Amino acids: CASSESGSTGNTIYF.

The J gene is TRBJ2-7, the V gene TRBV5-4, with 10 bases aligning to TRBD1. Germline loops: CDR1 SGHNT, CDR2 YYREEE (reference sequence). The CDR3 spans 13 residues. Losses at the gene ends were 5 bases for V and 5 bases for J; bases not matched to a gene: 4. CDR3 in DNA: TGTGCCAGCAGAGACAGGGGGCAAGACGAGCAGTACTTC. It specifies CASRDRGQDEQYF.

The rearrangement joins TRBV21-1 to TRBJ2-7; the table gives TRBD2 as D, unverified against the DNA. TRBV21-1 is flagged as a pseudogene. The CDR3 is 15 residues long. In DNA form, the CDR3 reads TGTGCCAGCAGCAAAAGGACTAGCGTATCCTACGAGCAGTACTTC. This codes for CASSKRTSVSYEQYF.

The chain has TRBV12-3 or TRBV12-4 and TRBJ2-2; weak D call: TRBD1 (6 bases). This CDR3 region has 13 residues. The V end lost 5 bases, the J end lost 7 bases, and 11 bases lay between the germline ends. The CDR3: CASSARDIGELFF. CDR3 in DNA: TGTGCCAGCAGTGCACGGGACATCGGGGAGCTGTTTTTT.

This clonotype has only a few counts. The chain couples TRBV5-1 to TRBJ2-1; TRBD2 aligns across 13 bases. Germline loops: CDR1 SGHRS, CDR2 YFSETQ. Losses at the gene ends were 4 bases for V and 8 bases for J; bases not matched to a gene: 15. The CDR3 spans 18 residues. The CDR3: CASSPLGTSGDFGHEQFF. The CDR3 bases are TGCGCCAGCAGCCCCCTTGGGACTAGCGGGGACTTTGGCCATGAGCAGTTCTTC.

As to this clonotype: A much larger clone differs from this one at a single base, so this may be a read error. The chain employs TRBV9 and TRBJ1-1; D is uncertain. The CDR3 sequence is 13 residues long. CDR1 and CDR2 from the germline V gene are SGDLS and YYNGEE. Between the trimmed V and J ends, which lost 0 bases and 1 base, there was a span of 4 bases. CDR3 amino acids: CASSVAGNTEAFF. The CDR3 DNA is TGTGCCAGCAGCGTAGCGGGGAACACTGAAGCTTTCTTT.

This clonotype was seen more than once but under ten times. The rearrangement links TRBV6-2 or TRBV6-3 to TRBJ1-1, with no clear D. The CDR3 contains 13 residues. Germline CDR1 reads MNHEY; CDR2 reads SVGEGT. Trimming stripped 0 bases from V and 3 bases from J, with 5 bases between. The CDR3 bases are TGTGCCAGCAGTTACTCGTCGGACACTGAAGCTTTCTTT. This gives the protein CASSYSSDTEAFF.

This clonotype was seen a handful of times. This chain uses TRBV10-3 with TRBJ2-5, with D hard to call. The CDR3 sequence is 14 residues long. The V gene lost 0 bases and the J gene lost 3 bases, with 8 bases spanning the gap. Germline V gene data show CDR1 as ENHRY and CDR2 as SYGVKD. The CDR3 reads CAISESGREETQYF. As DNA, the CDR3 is TGTGCCATCAGTGAGTCGGGCAGAGAAGAGACCCAGTACTTC.

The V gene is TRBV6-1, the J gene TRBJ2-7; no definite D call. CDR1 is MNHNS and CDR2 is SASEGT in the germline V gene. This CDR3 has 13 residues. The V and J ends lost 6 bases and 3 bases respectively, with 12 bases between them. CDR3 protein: CASRPGLNYEQYF. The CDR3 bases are TGTGCCAGCAGGCCAGGTCTTAACTACGAGCAGTACTTC.

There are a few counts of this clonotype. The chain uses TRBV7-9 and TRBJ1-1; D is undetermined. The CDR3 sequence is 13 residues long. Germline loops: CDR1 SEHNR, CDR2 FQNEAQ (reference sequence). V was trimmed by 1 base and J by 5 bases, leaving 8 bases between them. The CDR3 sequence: CASSLDGVTEAFF. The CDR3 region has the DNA TGTGCCAGCAGCTTAGACGGGGTAACTGAAGCTTTCTTT.

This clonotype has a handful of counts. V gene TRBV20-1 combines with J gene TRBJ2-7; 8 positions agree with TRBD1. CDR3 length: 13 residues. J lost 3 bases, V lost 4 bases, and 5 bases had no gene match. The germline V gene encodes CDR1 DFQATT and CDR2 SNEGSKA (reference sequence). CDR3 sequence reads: CSATRQGYYEQYF. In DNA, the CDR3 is TGCAGTGCTACCAGACAGGGGTACTACGAGCAGTACTTC.

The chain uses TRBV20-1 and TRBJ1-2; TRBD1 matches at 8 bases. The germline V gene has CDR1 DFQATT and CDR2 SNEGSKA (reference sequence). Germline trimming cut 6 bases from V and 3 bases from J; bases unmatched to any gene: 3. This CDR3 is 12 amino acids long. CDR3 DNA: TGCAGTGCGACGACAGGGGACTATGGCTACACCTTC. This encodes CSATTGDYGYTF.